A single T cell receptor (beta chain) is shown here with its context. The entry originates in a study of blood T cell repertoires in COVID-19. Study-level information: Sample material is recorded as cDNA or gDNA derived from T cells, B-cell-depleted T cells, or PBMCs.

Trimming removed 1 base at V and 1 base at J, with 7 bases between. The CDR3 is made up of 15 amino acids. Germline V gives CDR1 MGHRA, CDR2 YSYEKL. Sequencing used immunoSEQ multiplex PCR; TCRdb keeps in-frame clones, though not all of them. The sample includes around 100,000 clones, more than 80% of them seen just once. The sequencing sample was made of peripheral blood. The clonotype was recovered from a human donor in a cohort sampled during active COVID-19. The chain couples TRBV4-1 to TRBJ1-4; D ambiguous. CDR3 coding DNA: TGCGCCAGCAGCCAAGTCTCGGGAACTAATGAAAAACTGTTTTTT. It codes for CASSQVSGTNEKLFF.